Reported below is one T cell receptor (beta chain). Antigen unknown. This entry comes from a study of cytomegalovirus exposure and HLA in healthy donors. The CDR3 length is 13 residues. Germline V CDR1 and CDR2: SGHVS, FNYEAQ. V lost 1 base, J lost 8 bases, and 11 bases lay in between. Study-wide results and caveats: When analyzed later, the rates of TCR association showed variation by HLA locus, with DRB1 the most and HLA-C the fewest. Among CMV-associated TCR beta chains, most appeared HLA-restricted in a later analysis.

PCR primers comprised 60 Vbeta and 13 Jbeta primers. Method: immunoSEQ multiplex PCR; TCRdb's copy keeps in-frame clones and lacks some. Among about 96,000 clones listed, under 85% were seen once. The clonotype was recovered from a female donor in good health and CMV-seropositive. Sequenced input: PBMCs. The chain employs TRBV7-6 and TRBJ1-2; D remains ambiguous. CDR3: CASSLDSAGGYTF. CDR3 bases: TGTGCCAGCAGCTTAGATTCGGCAGGCGGCTACACCTTC.